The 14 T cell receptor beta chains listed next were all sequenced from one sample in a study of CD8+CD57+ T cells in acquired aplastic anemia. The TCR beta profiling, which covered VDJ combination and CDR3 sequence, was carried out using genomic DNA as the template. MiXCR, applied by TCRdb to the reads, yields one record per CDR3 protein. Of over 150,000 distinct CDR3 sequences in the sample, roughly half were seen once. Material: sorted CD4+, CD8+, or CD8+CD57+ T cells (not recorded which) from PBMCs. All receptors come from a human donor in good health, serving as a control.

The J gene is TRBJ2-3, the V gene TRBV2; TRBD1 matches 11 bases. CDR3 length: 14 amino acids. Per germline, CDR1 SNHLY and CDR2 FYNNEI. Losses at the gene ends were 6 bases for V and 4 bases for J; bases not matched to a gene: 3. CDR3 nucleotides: TGTGCCAGCAGCATGGGACAGGGGGCAGATACGCAGTATTTT. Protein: CASSMGQGADTQYF.

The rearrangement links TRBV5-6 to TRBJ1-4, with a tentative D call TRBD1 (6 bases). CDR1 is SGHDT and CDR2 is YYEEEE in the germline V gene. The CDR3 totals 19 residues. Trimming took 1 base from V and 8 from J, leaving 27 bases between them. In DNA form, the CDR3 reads TGTGCCAGCAGCTTGTGGTGGGCAGGGTCAGGGGAAGTAGGGGAAAAACTGTTTTTT. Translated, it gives CASSLWWAGSGEVGEKLFF.

CDR3 coding DNA: TGTGCCAGCAGCTTAGGTAGGGGAAACGAGCAGTACTTC. It encodes CASSLGRGNEQYF. V gene TRBV7-9 combines with J gene TRBJ2-7; D may be TRBD1 (5 bases). Germline V gives CDR1 SEHNR, CDR2 FQNEAQ (reference sequence). V was cut by 1 base and J by 5 bases, with 9 bases left in between. The CDR3 covers 13 residues.

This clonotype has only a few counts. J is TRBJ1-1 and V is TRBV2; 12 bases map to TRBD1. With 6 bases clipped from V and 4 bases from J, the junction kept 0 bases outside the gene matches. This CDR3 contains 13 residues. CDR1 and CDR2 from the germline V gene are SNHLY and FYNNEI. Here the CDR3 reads CASRGQGATEAFF. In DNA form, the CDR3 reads TGTGCCAGCAGGGGACAGGGGGCCACTGAAGCTTTCTTT.

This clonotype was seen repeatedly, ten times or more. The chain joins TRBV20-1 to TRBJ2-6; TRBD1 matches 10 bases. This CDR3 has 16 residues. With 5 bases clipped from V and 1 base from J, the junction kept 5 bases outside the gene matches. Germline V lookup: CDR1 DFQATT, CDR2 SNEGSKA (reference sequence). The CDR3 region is CSADPGQGSGANVLTF. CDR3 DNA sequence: TGCAGTGCTGATCCGGGACAGGGGTCTGGGGCCAACGTCCTGACTTTC.

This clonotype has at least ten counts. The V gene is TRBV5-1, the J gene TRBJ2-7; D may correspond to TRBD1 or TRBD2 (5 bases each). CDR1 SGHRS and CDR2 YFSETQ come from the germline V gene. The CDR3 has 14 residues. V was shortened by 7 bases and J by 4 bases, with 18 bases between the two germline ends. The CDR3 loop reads CASAPRAGGYEQYF. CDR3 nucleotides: TGCGCCAGCGCCCCTAGGGCTGGGGGATACGAGCAGTACTTC.

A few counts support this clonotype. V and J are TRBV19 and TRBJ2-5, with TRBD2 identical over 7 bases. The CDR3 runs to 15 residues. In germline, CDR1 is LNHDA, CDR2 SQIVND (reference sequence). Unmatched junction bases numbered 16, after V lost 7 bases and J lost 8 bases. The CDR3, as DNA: TGTGCCAGTACCCACCAAGCGGGACCCAAGAGAACCCAGTACTTC. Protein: CASTHQAGPKRTQYF.

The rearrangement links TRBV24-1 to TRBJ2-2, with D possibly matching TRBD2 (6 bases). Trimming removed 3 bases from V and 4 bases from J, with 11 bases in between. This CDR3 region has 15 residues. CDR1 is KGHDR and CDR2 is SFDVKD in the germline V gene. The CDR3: CATSDPDGSTGELFF. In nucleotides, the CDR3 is TGTGCCACCAGTGATCCGGACGGGAGCACCGGGGAGCTGTTTTTT.

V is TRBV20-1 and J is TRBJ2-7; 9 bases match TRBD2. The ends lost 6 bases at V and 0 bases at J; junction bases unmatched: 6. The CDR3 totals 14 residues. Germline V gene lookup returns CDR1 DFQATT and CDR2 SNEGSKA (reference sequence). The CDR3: CSARLAVSSYEQYF. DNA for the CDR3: TGCAGTGCAAGACTAGCGGTAAGCTCCTACGAGCAGTACTTC.

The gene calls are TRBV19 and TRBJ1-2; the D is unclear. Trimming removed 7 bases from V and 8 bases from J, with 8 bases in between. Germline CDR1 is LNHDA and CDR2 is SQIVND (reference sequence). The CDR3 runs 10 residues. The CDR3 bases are TGTGCCAGTAAGTCAGGCGGCTACACCTTC. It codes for CASKSGGYTF.

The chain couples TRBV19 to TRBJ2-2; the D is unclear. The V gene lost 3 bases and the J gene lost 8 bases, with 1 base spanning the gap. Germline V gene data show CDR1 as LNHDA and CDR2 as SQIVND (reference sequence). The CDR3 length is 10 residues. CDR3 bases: TGTGCCAGTAGTATTGGGGAGCTGTTTTTT. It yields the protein CASSIGELFF.

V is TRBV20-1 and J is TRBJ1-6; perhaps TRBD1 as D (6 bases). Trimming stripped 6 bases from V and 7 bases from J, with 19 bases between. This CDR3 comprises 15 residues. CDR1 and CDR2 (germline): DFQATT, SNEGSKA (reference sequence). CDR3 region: CSAPLATRGNSPLHF. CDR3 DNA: TGCAGTGCCCCCCTCGCGACAAGGGGGAATTCACCCCTCCACTTT.

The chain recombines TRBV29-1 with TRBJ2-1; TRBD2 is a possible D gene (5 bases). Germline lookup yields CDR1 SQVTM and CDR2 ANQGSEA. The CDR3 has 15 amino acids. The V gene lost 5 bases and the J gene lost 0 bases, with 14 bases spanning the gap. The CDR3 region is CSVKYLASSYNEQFF. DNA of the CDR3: TGCAGCGTTAAGTACCTAGCCAGCTCCTACAATGAGCAGTTCTTC.

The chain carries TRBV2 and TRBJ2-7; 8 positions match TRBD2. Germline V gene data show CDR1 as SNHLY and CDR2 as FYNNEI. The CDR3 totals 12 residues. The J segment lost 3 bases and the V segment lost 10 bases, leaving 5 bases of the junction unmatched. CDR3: CATGGAGYEQYF. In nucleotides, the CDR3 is TGTGCCACGGGGGGGGCAGGCTACGAGCAGTACTTC.